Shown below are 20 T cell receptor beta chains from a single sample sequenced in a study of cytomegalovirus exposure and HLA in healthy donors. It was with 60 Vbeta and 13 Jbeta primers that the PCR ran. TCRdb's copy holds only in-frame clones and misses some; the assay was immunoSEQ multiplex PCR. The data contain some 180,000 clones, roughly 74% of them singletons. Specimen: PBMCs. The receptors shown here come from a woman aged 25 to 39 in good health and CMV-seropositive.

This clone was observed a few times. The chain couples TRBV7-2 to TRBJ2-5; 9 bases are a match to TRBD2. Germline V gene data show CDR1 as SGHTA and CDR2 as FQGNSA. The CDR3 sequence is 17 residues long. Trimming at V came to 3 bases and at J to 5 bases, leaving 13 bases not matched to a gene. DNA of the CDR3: TGTGCCAGCAGCTTTCACGCGGGAGGGGGTTTCATGGAGACCCAGTACTTC. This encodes CASSFHAGGGFMETQYF.

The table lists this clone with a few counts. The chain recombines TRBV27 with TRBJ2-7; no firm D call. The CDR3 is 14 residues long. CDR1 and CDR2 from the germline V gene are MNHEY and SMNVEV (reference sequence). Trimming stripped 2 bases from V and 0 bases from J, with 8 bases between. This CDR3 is CASSLQSGSYEQYF. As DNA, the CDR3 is TGTGCCAGCAGTTTACAATCCGGCTCCTACGAGCAGTACTTC.

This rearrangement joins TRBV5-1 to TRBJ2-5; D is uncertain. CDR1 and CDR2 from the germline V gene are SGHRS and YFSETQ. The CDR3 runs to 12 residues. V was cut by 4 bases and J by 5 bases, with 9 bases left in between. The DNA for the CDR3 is TGCGCCAGCAGCGAGGCCCCGGAGACCCAGTACTTC. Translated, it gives CASSEAPETQYF.

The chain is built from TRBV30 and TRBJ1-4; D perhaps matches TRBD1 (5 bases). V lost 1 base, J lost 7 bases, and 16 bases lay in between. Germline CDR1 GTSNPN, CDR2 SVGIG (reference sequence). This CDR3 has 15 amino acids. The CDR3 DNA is TGTGCCTGGAGTGGTTCCCAGGGAATTTTTGAAAAACTGTTTTTT. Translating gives CAWSGSQGIFEKLFF.

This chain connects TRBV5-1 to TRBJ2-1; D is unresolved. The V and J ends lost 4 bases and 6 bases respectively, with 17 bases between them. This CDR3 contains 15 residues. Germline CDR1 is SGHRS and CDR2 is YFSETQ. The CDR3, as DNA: TGCGCCAGCAGCCTTAGGCCGAGAGGCGGCAATGAGCAGTTCTTC. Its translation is CASSLRPRGGNEQFF.

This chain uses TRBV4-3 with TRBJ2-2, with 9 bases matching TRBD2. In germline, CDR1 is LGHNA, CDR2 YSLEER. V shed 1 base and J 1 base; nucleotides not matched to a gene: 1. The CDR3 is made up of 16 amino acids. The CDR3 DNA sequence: TGCGCCAGCAGCCAAGGTAGCGGGAGGAACACCGGGGAGCTGTTTTTT. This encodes CASSQGSGRNTGELFF.

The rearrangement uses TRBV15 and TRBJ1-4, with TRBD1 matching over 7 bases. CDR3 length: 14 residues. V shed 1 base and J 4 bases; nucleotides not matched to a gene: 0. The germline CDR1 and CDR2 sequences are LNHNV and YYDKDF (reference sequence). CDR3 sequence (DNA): TGTGCCACCAGCAGAGGGGACAGTAATGAAAAACTGTTTTTT. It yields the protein CATSRGDSNEKLFF.

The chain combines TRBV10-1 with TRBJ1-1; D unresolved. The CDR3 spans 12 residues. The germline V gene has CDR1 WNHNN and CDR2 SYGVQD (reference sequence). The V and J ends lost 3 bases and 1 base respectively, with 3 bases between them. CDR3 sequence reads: CASSDSNTEAFF. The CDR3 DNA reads TGCGCCAGCAGTGACTCGAACACTGAAGCTTTCTTT.

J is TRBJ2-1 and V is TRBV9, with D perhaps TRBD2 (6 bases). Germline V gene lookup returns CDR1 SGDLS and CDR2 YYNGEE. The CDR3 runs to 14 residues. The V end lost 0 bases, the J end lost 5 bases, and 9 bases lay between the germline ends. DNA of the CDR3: TGTGCCAGCAGCGTAGAATGGACTAACAATGAGCAGTTCTTC. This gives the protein CASSVEWTNNEQFF.

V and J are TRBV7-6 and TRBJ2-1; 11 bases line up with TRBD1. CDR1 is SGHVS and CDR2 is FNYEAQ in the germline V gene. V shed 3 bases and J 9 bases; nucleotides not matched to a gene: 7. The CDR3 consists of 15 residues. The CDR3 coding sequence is TGTGCCAGCAGCTTTGGGGACAGGGGGATGGGTGAGCAGTTCTTC. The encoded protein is CASSFGDRGMGEQFF.

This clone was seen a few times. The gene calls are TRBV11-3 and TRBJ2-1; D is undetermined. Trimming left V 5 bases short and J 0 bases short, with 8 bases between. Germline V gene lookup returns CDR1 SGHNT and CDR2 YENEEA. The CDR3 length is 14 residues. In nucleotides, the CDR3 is TGTGCCAGCAGCGCACAGAGCTCCTACAATGAGCAGTTCTTC. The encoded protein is CASSAQSSYNEQFF.

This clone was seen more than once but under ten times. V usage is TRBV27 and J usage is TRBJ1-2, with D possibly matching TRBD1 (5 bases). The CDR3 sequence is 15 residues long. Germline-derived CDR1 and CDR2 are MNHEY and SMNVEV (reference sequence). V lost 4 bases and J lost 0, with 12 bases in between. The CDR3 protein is CASSSVRQTNYGYTF. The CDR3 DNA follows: TGTGCCAGCAGTTCCGTACGACAGACTAACTATGGCTACACCTTC.

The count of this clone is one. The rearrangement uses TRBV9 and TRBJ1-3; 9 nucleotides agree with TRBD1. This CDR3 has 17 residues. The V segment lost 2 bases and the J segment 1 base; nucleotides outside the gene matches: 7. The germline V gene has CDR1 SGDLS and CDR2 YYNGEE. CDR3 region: CASSVDPGQGSGNTIYF. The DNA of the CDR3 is TGTGCCAGCAGCGTCGACCCGGGACAGGGTTCTGGAAACACCATATATTTT.

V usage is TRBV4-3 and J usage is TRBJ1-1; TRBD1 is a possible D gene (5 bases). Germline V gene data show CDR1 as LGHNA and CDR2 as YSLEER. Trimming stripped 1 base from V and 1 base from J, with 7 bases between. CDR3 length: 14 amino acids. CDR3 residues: CASSQVTGNTEAFF. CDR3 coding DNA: TGCGCCAGCAGCCAAGTCACAGGGAACACTGAAGCTTTCTTT.

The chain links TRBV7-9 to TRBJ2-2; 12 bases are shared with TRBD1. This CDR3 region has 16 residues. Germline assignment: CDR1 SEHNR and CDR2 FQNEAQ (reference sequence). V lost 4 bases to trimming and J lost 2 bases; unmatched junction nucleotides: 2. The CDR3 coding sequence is TGTGCCAGCAGCTGGGGGACAGGGGGCAACACCGGGGAGCTGTTTTTT. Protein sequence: CASSWGTGGNTGELFF.

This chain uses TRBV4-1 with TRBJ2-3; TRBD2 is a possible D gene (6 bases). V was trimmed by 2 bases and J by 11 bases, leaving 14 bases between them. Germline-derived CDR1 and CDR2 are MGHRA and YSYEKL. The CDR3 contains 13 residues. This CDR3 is CASSQRRAFGQYF. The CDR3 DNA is TGCGCCAGCAGCCAACGGAGGGCCTTTGGGCAGTATTTT.

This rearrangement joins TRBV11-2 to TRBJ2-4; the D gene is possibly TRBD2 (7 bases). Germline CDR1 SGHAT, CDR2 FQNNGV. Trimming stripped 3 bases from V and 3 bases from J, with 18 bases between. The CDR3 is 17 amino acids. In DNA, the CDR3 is TGTGCCAGCAGCTTGAGGGGGGGCTTAGCGGGCAAAAACATTCAGTACTTC. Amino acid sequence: CASSLRGGLAGKNIQYF.

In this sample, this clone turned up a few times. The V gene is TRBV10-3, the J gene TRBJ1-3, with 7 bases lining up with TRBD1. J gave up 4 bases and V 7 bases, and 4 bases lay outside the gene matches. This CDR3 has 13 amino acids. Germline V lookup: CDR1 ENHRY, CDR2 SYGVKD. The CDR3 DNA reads TGTGCCATCACAAGGGGGCAAGGAAACACCATATATTTT. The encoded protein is CAITRGQGNTIYF.

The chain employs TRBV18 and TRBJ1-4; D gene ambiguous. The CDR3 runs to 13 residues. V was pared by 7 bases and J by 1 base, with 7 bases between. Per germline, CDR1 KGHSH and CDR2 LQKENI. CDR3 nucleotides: TGTGCCAGCTTTGCGGGAACTAATGAAAAACTGTTTTTT. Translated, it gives CASFAGTNEKLFF.

CDR3 nucleotides: TGTGCTAGTGGTTTCGGTCAATCACCCCTCCACTTT. Encoded protein: CASGFGQSPLHF. V gene TRBV12-5 combines with J gene TRBJ1-6; D remains unclear. CDR3 size: 12 residues. Germline lookup yields CDR1 LGHNT and CDR2 FRNRAP. V was shortened by 3 bases and J by 10 bases, with 7 bases between the two germline ends.